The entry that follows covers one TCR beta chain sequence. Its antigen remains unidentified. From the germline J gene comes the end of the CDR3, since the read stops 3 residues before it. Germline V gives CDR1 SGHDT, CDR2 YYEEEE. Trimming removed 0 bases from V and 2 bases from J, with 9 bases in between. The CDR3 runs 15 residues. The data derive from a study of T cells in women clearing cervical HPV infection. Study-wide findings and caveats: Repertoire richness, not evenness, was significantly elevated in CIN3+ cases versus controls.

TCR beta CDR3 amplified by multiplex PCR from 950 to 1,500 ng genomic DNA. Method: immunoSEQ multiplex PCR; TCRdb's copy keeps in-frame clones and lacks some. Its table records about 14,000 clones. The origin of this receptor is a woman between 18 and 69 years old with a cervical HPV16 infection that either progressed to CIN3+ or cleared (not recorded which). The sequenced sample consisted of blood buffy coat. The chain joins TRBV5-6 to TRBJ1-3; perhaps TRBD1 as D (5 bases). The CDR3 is CASSLDRRTGNTIYF. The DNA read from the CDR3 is TGTGCCAGCAGCTTGGACAGGAGGACTGGAAACACC.